The rows below give T cell receptor beta chains drawn from one sample of a study of regulatory T cells in long-lasting Graves disease. TCRdb recomputed calls from the multiplex PCR reads with MiXCR, one row per CDR3 protein. This sample carries around 340,000 distinct CDR3 sequences, roughly a fifth of them seen once, and the ten largest clones take less than 35%. Sequenced material: peripheral blood mononuclear cells (PBMCs), taken when the disease was refractory, from a patient treated with antithyroid drugs. These receptors all come from a female donor with Graves disease. The CDR3 runs from the conserved cysteine through the conserved F or W. D genes are given only for firm matches. A clone size is listed for some rows: how often the clone was seen (once, few, many), or a class if it is expanded.

cdr3_aa cdr3_nt j_call v_call d_call clone_size
CSARDRGESNQPQHF TGCAGTGCTAGGGACAGGGGGGAAAGCAATCAGCCCCAGCATTTT TRBJ1-5 TRBV20-1 TRBD1 many
CASRRDITNTGELFF TGTGCCAGCCGCAGGGACATCACAAACACCGGGGAGCTGTTTTTT TRBJ2-2 TRBV2 . many
CASSQTEGRNEKLFF TGTGCCAGCAGCCAGACGGAGGGCCGGAATGAAAAACTGTTTTTT TRBJ1-4 TRBV7-6 . few
CASSLGGRASQETQYF TGTGCCAGCAGCTTAGGTGGGCGGGCCTCGCAAGAGACCCAGTACTTC TRBJ2-5 TRBV11-2 . many
CASSPTDYEQYF TGTGCCAGCAGTCCGACGGACTACGAGCAGTACTTC TRBJ2-7 TRBV7-9 . few
CASSTRGLSYGYTF TGTGCCAGCAGTACCAGGGGGCTTAGCTATGGCTACACCTTC TRBJ1-2 TRBV27 TRBD1 few
CSARAAEDRYSYEQYF TGCAGTGCTAGGGCCGCCGAGGACAGGTACTCCTACGAGCAGTACTTC TRBJ2-7 TRBV20-1 TRBD1 .
CASSHTGGGNTIYF TGCGCCAGCAGCCACACAGGGGGTGGAAACACCATATATTTT TRBJ1-3 TRBV4-1 TRBD1 many
CASSSTSGTSGNTGELFF TGTGCCAGCAGCTCTACCTCCGGGACTAGCGGAAACACCGGGGAGCTGTTTTTT TRBJ2-2 TRBV7-9 TRBD2 few
CSARDLRTDDNEQFF TGCAGTGCTAGAGATCTCCGGACGGACGACAATGAGCAGTTCTTC TRBJ2-1 TRBV20-1 . few
CASWGVYEQYF TGTGCCAGCTGGGGAGTGTACGAGCAGTACTTC TRBJ2-7 TRBV6-1 . many
CASSRIRFRNEDEKLFF TGTGCCAGCAGTCGGATCCGGTTCCGGAATGAGGATGAAAAACTGTTTTTT TRBJ1-4 TRBV7-9 . many
CASSPHWGEQYF TGTGCCAGCAGCCCTCATTGGGGCGAGCAGTACTTC TRBJ2-7 TRBV7-2 . .
CASSSRHHGEKLFF TGTGCCAGCAGCAGCCGACACCACGGTGAAAAACTGTTTTTT TRBJ1-4 TRBV9 . few
CASTPGWTDGYTF TGTGCCAGCACTCCCGGCTGGACAGATGGCTACACCTTC TRBJ1-2 TRBV2 . many
CASSYTVPTDTQYF TGTGCCAGCAGTTACACCGTGCCCACAGATACGCAGTATTTT TRBJ2-3 TRBV28 . .
CASREIQGQPQHF TGTGCCAGCAGGGAGATACAGGGTCAGCCCCAGCATTTT TRBJ1-5 TRBV2 . many